The 10 T cell receptor beta chains presented below share a single source sample, sequenced in a study of T cell responses to AZD1222 COVID-19 vaccine. Sequenced by immunoSEQ multiplex PCR; TCRdb stores in-frame clones only, minus some. The sample carries 100,000 to 150,000 clones, roughly 88% recorded once. This specimen was peripheral blood, taken on day 0 of AZD1222 vaccination. These TCRs come from an adult in good health.

J is TRBJ1-2 and V is TRBV29-1, with 7 bases lining up with TRBD1. The CDR3 sequence is 12 residues long. The germline gives CDR1 SQVTM, CDR2 ANQGSEA. Trimming removed 6 bases from V and 6 bases from J; junction bases left unmatched: 7. For the CDR3, the DNA is TGCAGCGTGGCCGGACAGGCGAATGGCTACACCTTC. This translates into CSVAGQANGYTF.

The chain has TRBV7-2 and TRBJ1-5; D is uncertain. Germline CDR1 is SGHTA and CDR2 is FQGNSA. V was clipped by 4 bases and J by 0 bases, with 16 bases between them. CDR3 length equals 17 residues. CDR3 residues: CASSWNAGKGSNQPQHF. CDR3 bases: TGTGCCAGCAGCTGGAATGCCGGGAAAGGTAGCAATCAGCCCCAGCATTTT.

This clone was detected a few times. The rearrangement uses TRBV10-1 and TRBJ1-1; D uncertain. The CDR3 extends over 13 amino acids. V was shortened by 6 bases and J by 6 bases, with 14 bases between the two germline ends. The germline CDR1 and CDR2 sequences are WNHNN and SYGVQD (reference sequence). Written as DNA, the CDR3 is TGCGCCAGCAGGACTAGTTCGGGCTCTGAAGCTTTCTTT. This sequence encodes CASRTSSGSEAFF.

This rearrangement joins TRBV19 to TRBJ2-7, with 9 bases identical to TRBD1. There are 15 residues in the CDR3. V trimming: 5 bases; J trimming: 7 bases; junction bases outside the gene matches: 12. Germline V CDR1 and CDR2: LNHDA, SQIVND (reference sequence). DNA for the CDR3: TGTGCCAGTAGTCATACAGGGGGCGAACTTGGGGAGCAGTACTTC. Amino acids: CASSHTGGELGEQYF. The variable domain in full, completed from reference TRBV19 and TRBJ2-7, reads DGGITQSPKYLFRKEGQNVTLSCEQNLNHDAMYWYRQDPGQGLRLIYYSQIVNDFQKGDIAEGYSVSREKKESFPLTVTSAQKNPTAFYLCASSHTGGELGEQYFGPGTRLTVT.

This chain uses TRBV27 with TRBJ1-5, with D possibly matching TRBD1 (5 bases). Germline V gene sequence: CDR1 MNHEY, CDR2 SMNVEV (reference sequence). This CDR3 is built from 14 residues. V was cut by 1 base and J by 2 bases, with 6 bases left in between. CDR3 in amino acids: CASSLWGGNQPQHF. In DNA, the CDR3 is TGTGCCAGCAGTTTATGGGGGGGCAATCAGCCCCAGCATTTT.

This clone has a single count. The genes are TRBV6-8 and TRBJ2-2; D might be TRBD1 (5 bases). Germline assignment: CDR1 MNHGY and CDR2 SAAAGT. V was pared by 6 bases and J by 3 bases, with 11 bases between. The CDR3 sequence is 14 residues long. This CDR3 reads CASSSRTYTGELFF. The CDR3 DNA is TGTGCCAGCAGCTCCAGGACATACACCGGGGAGCTGTTTTTT.

The V gene is TRBV7-6, the J gene TRBJ2-1; no definite D call. The CDR3 is made up of 16 amino acids. The V and J ends lost 0 bases and 3 bases respectively, with 12 bases between them. CDR1 and CDR2 from the germline V gene are SGHVS and FNYEAQ. The CDR3 nucleotides are TGTGCCAGCAGCTTAGCGAACTCCCCCTACTACAATGAGCAGTTCTTC. Protein: CASSLANSPYYNEQFF. Drawing the rest from reference TRBV7-6 and TRBJ2-1, the complete variable domain is GAGVSQSPRYKVTKRGQDVALRCDPISGHVSLYWYRQALGQGPEFLTYFNYEAQQDKSGLPNDRFSAERPEGSISTLTIQRTEQRDSAMYRCASSLANSPYYNEQFFGPGTRLTVL.

The chain joins TRBV2 to TRBJ1-6; D is perhaps TRBD1 (5 bases). The V end was cut by 1 base, the J end by 0 bases, with 10 bases between. The germline gives CDR1 SNHLY, CDR2 FYNNEI. This CDR3 is built from 17 residues. CDR3 loop: CASSEGGGSSYNSPLHF. The CDR3 nucleotides read TGTGCCAGCAGTGAAGGTGGGGGGAGCTCCTATAATTCACCCCTCCACTTT.

This clone was seen only once. This sequence joins TRBV10-3 and TRBJ2-2; no firm D call. The V end was cut by 0 bases, the J end by 1 base, with 3 bases between. Germline V CDR1 and CDR2: ENHRY, SYGVKD. The CDR3 sequence is 14 residues long. The CDR3 nucleotides read TGTGCCATCAGTGAGTCGCAGAACACCGGGGAGCTGTTTTTT. It translates to CAISESQNTGELFF.

This chain connects TRBV14 to TRBJ2-7, with TRBD2 matching 11 bases. This CDR3 has 17 amino acids. The germline V gene has CDR1 SGHDN and CDR2 FVKESK. V lost 4 bases and J lost 0; bases outside the gene matches: 8. CDR3 loop: CASSRGLAGLSSYEQYF. The CDR3 DNA follows: TGTGCCAGCAGCCGCGGACTAGCGGGCTTAAGCTCCTACGAGCAGTACTTC. Combining the CDR3 with reference TRBV14 and TRBJ2-7 gives the whole variable domain EAGVTQFPSHSVIEKGQTVTLRCDPISGHDNLYWYRRVMGKEIKFLLHFVKESKQDESGMPNNRFLAERTGGTYSTLKVQPAELEDSGVYFCASSRGLAGLSSYEQYFGPGTRLTVT.